Presented here are 2 T cell receptor beta chains from one specimen sequenced in a study of metastatic and nonmetastatic thyroid tumors (dated by TCRdb to about 2020). No patient had received any treatment before thyroid surgery. Library preparation employed PCR. Sequencer: Illumina HiSeq 4000. In TCRdb, the public reads were trimmed at Q25 with fastp and aligned with MiXCR, with productive beta chains retained. Here the sample has 25,000 to 30,000 clones; about 15% occur a single time. In total, the top ten clones hold 3.3% of the sample. Sequencing input: blood. These receptors came from a female donor with papillary thyroid cancer or a benign thyroid nodule (not recorded which). Some clones in this sample may be carry-over from other donors' samples.

This chain joins TRBV7-2 and TRBJ2-1, with TRBD2 matching over 12 bases. The germline V gene has CDR1 SGHTA and CDR2 FQGNSA. There are 15 residues in the CDR3. Germline trimming cut 5 bases from V and 5 bases from J; bases unmatched to any gene: 4. This CDR3 reads CASSQRLAGDNEQFF. DNA for the CDR3: TGTGCCAGCAGCCAACGACTAGCGGGAGACAATGAGCAGTTCTTC.

This clone was observed at least ten times. The J gene is TRBJ1-3, the V gene TRBV3-1; D remains unclear. The CDR3 length is 15 residues. V lost 0 bases and J 0 bases, leaving 6 bases between the germline ends. CDR1 LGHDT and CDR2 YNNKEL come from the germline V gene (reference sequence). The CDR3 region is CASSQDGNSGNTIYF. CDR3 DNA sequence: TGTGCCAGCAGCCAAGACGGTAACTCTGGAAACACCATATATTTT.